This is a list of T cell receptor beta chains from one sample in a study of blood T cell repertoires in COVID-19. This table comes from immunoSEQ multiplex PCR, and its TCRdb copy is limited to in-frame clones, with some not included. The table shows roughly 130,000 clones, with 75% to 85% occurring only once. The sample comprised peripheral blood. The origin of the receptors is an older woman with COVID-19, enrolled during active disease. Both conserved end residues are part of each CDR3. The D gene is left open where the match is weak. Size tells how often a clone was seen (once, few, many) or the class of an expanded clone, and some rows leave it out.

j_call,v_call,clone_size,d_call,cdr3_nt,cdr3_aa
TRBJ1-6,TRBV2,NA,NA,TGTGCCAGCAGTGAACCAGGGGAAAATTCACCCCTCCACTTT,CASSEPGENSPLHF
TRBJ2-1,TRBV7-3,NA,TRBD2,TGTGCCAGCAGCCCCGAAGAAAGGGGACTAGCGGGTGTTTACAATGAGCAGTTCTTC,CASSPEERGLAGVYNEQFF
TRBJ2-3,TRBV29-1,NA,NA,TGCAGCGTTTACAGGGTGACCGATACGCAGTATTTT,CSVYRVTDTQYF
TRBJ2-2,TRBV7-9,NA,NA,TGTGCCACCAAACAGGGGGAGCTGTTTTTT,CATKQGELFF
TRBJ2-1,TRBV7-9,NA,NA,TGTGCCAGCAGCTTGGACTACGGGGTTGGAGAGCAGTTCTTC,CASSLDYGVGEQFF
TRBJ1-5,TRBV6-5,once,NA,TGTGCCAGCCTAGGGCGGGACAATCAGCCCCAGCATTTT,CASLGRDNQPQHF
TRBJ1-6,TRBV2,NA,TRBD1,TGTGCCAGCAGCCCCGCGAGGGGACAGGGGGCCACCCTCCACTTT,CASSPARGQGATLHF
TRBJ2-3,TRBV4-2,NA,TRBD2,TGTGCCAGCAGCCAAGATTCGGGCGGGGGGCCCACAGATACGCAGTATTTT,CASSQDSGGGPTDTQYF
TRBJ2-1,TRBV4-1,NA,TRBD2,TGCGCCAGCAGCCAAGAGGAATCCGGGGGGGCAAGAAATGAGCAGTTCTTC,CASSQEESGGARNEQFF
TRBJ1-1,TRBV19,NA,NA,TGTGCCAGTAGCCCGGACACGAGAAACACTGAAGCTTTCTTT,CASSPDTRNTEAFF
TRBJ1-4,TRBV5-6,once,NA,TGTGCCAGCAGCTTGGCGTCATGGGCCTCTAATGAAAAACTGTTTTTT,CASSLASWASNEKLFF
TRBJ2-2,TRBV7-2,NA,TRBD1,TGTGCCAGCAGCTTAGCGACAGGGATCCCCACCGGGGAGCTGTTTTTT,CASSLATGIPTGELFF
TRBJ1-6,TRBV18,once,TRBD1,TGTGCCAGCTCATTACGGCCGACAGGGCCGGATTGGGATTCACCCCTCCACTTT,CASSLRPTGPDWDSPLHF
TRBJ1-3,TRBV9,once,TRBD1,TGTGCCAGCAGCGTTACCTCAACAGGGGCCTCTGGAAACACCATATATTTT,CASSVTSTGASGNTIYF
TRBJ2-2,TRBV7-9,NA,TRBD1,TGTGCCAGCAGCCCCGGGACAGGGGCGAACACCGGGGAGCTGTTTTTT,CASSPGTGANTGELFF
TRBJ1-2,TRBV5-1,NA,NA,TGCGCCAGCAGCCCCAGAAACGACAGGCGTGATAACTATGGCTACACCTTC,CASSPRNDRRDNYGYTF
TRBJ2-1,TRBV6-2/TRBV6-3,NA,TRBD1,TGTGCCAGCAGTTCGACACGCACTACGACAGGGAGCTCCTACAATGAGCAGTTCTTC,CASSSTRTTTGSSYNEQFF
TRBJ2-3,TRBV28,NA,TRBD1,TGTGCCAGCAGATCCGACAGGGGTACGGATACGCAGTATTTT,CASRSDRGTDTQYF
TRBJ1-1,TRBV30,NA,NA,TGTGCCTGGAGGAGGACACGACTGAACACTGAAGCTTTCTTT,CAWRRTRLNTEAFF
TRBJ1-5,TRBV28,NA,NA,TGTGCCAGCAAGCGGTCAGGGGTGGTGTTAACCCAGCATTTT,CASKRSGVVLTQHF
TRBJ1-2,TRBV12-3/TRBV12-4,NA,NA,TGTGCCAGCAGCCCCGGGTTCGGCTACACCTTC,CASSPGFGYTF
TRBJ2-7,TRBV5-1,NA,NA,TGCGCCAGCAGCAGCGTTCAGGGGTCTTTATACGAGCAGTACTTC,CASSSVQGSLYEQYF
TRBJ2-3,TRBV3-1/TRBV3-2,NA,NA,TGTGCCAGCAGCTCCCAGGGTAGAGGTTCAGATACGCAGTATTTT,CASSSQGRGSDTQYF
TRBJ1-1,TRBV19,NA,TRBD1,TGTGCCAGTAGTGCCGGACAGGTTTTTAGCACTGAAGCTTTCTTT,CASSAGQVFSTEAFF
TRBJ1-4,TRBV4-1,NA,NA,TGCGCCAGCAGCCCGCAACAAAGGGCGGGTAATGAAAAACTGTTTTTT,CASSPQQRAGNEKLFF
TRBJ1-5,TRBV28,NA,NA,TGTGCCAGCAGTTTATTTGGGACAAAGCAGCCCCAGCATTTT,CASSLFGTKQPQHF
TRBJ1-5,TRBV14,NA,TRBD1,TGTGCCAGCAGCCTAGGAGGGGGCCTCCAACCCCAGCATTTT,CASSLGGGLQPQHF